This T cell receptor beta chain is drawn from a study of blood T cells in healthy people across ages. Across the study: There was about one barcoded beta molecule captured by template switching per two T cells. Findings and limits, study-wide: When set beside aged donors, long-lived donors presented more naive CD4+ cells and higher diversity. The lack of PBMC sorting stopped any conclusive naive versus antigen-experienced comparison.

As for this clonotype: The antigen is undetermined. At one of its ends the junction is not consistent with the germline gene, which may arise from a read error.

The CDR3 runs to 14 residues. Germline V gene sequence: CDR1 LGHNA, CDR2 YSLEER. No fewer than 6 million PBMCs went into each sample. The use of a sample-barcoded 5' primer and a J-beta primer mix characterized a second PCR of about 6 to 11 cycles. One entry per CDR3 protein results from TCRdb running MiXCR on the 5' RACE reads. Altogether roughly 1,700,000 distinct CDR3 sequences are present, 25% to 30% being singletons, with the ten largest covering 7% to 9%. This rearrangement joins TRBV4-3 to TRBJ1-2, with D tentatively TRBD1 (6 bases). The specimen was blood. This clonotype was sampled from a woman in her thirties in good health. The CDR3 DNA reads TGCGCCAGCAGCCCATGGGGGGGCTCTTATGGCCACACCTTC. This codes for CASSPWGGSYGHTF.